This TCR beta chain appears in the sequencing data of a study of cytomegalovirus exposure and HLA in healthy donors. General study findings and limits: Because they were indistinguishable, some V segments, including TRBV6-2 and TRBV6-3, were excluded.

Turning to this clone: Its antigen is not identified.

V was cut by 6 bases and J by 3 bases, with 16 bases left in between. The CDR3 runs to 15 residues. CDR1 LGHNA and CDR2 YNFKEQ come from the germline V gene. Healthy bone marrow donors supplied every sample. The PCR employed 60 Vbeta primers together with 13 Jbeta primers. The protocol was immunoSEQ multiplex PCR, while the TCRdb copy is restricted to in-frame clones and leaves out a portion. The table lists around 100,000 clones, 60% to 80% of them singletons. The chain couples TRBV4-2 to TRBJ2-3; a possible D gene is TRBD1 (5 bases). This receptor was identified in a man in his fifties or sixties in good health and CMV-seropositive. Sequenced input: PBMCs. The CDR3: CASRRGQSRTDTQYF. In DNA form, the CDR3 reads TGTGCCAGCAGACGAGGACAAAGCCGGACAGATACGCAGTATTTT.